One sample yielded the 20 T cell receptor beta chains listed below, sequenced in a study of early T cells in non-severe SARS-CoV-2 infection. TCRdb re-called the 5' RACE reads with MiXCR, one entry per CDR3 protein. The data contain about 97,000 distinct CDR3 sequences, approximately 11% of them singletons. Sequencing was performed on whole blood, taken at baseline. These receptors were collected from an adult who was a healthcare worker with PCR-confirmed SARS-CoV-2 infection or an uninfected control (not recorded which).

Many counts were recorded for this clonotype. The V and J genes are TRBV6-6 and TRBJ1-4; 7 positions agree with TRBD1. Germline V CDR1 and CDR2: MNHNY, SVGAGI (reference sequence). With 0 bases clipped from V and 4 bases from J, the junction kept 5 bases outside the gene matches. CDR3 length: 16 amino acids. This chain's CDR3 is CASSYSTGNYNEKLFF. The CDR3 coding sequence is TGTGCCAGCAGTTACTCGACAGGGAACTATAATGAAAAACTGTTTTTT.

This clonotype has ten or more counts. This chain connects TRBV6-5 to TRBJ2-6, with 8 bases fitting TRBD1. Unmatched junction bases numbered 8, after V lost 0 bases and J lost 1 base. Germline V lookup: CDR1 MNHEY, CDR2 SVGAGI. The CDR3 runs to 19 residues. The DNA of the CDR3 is TGTGCCAGCAGTTACTCCCTTGGACAGGGCTATTCTGGGGCCAACGTCCTGACTTTC. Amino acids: CASSYSLGQGYSGANVLTF.

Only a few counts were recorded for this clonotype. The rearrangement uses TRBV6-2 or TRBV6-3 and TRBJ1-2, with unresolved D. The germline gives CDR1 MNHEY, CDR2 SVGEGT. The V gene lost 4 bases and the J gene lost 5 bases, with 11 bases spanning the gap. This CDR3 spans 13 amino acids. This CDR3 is CASSSSDGYGYTF. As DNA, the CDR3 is TGTGCCAGCAGTTCCTCCGATGGGTATGGCTACACCTTC.

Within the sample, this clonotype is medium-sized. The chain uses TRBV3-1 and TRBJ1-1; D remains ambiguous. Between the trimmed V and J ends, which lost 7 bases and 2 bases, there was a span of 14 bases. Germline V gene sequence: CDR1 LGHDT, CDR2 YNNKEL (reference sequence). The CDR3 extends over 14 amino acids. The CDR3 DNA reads TGTGCCAGCATTCTCTCCACAGTCAACACTGAAGCTTTCTTT. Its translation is CASILSTVNTEAFF. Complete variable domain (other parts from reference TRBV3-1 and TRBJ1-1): DTAVSQTPKYLVTQMGNDKSIKCEQNLGHDTMYWYKQDSKKFLKIMFSYNNKELIINETVPNRFSPKSPDKAHLNLHINSLELGDSAVYFCASILSTVNTEAFFGQGTRLTVV.

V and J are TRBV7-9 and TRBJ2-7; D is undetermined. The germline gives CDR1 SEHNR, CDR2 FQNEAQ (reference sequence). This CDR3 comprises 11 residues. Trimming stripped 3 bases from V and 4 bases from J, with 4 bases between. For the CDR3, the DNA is TGTGCCAGCAGCTTTCAGTACGAGCAGTACTTC. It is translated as CASSFQYEQYF.

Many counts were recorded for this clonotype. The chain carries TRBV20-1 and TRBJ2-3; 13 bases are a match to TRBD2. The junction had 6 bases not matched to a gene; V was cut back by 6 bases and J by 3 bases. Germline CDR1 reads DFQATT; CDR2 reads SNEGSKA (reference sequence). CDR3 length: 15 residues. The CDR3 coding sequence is TGCAGTGCAAAAAAACTAGCGGGGGGGACAGATACGCAGTATTTT. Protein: CSAKKLAGGTDTQYF.

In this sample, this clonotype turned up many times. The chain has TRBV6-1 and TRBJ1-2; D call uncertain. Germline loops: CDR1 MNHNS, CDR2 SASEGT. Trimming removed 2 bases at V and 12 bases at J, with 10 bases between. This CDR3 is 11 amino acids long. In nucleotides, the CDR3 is TGTGCCAGCAGTGAATATGTGGTTCACACCTTC. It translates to CASSEYVVHTF.

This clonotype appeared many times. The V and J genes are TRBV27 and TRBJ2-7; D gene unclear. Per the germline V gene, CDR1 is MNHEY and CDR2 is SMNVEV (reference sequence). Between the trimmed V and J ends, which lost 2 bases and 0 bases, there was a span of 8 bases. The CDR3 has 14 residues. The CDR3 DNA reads TGTGCCAGCAGTTTAAGACTTGACTCCTACGAGCAGTACTTC. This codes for CASSLRLDSYEQYF.

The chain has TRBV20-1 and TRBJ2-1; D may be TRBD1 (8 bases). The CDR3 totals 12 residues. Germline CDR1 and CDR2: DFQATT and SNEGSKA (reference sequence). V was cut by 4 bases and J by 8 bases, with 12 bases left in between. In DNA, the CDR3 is TGCAGTGCTAACAGGGGGGGAGATGAGCAGTTCTTC. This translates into CSANRGGDEQFF.

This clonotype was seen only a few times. The CDR3 loop reads CASSFSNRVGTDTQYF. The CDR3 DNA follows: TGTGCCAGCAGCTTCAGTAATCGGGTCGGCACAGATACGCAGTATTTT. The rearrangement uses TRBV11-2 and TRBJ2-3; D is uncertain. The CDR3 contains 16 residues. In germline, CDR1 is SGHAT, CDR2 FQNNGV. The ends were cut back, 3 bases at V and 1 base at J, with 14 bases in the middle.

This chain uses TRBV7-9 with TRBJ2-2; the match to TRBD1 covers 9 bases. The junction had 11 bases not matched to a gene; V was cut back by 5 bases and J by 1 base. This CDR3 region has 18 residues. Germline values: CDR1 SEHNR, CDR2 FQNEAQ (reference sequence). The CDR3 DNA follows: TGTGCCAGCAGCCATCGATCGCCGGGACAGGGGAACACCGGGGAGCTGTTTTTT. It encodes CASSHRSPGQGNTGELFF.

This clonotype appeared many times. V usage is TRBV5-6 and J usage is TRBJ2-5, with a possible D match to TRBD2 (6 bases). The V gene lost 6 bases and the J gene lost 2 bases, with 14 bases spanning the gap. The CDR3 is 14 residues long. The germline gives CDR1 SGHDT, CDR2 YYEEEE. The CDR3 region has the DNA TGTGCCAGCATTAACGGGGGTAATCAAGAGACCCAGTACTTC. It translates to CASINGGNQETQYF.

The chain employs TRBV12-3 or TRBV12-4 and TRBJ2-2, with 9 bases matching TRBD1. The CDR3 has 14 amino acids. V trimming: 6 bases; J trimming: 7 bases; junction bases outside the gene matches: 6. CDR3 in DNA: TGTGCCAGCAGGTTGACAGGGGGAGGCGGGGAGCTGTTTTTT. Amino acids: CASRLTGGGGELFF.

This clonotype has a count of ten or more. The DNA of the CDR3 is TGTGCCAGCAAACCATGGGACACTGAAGCTTTCTTT. As protein: CASKPWDTEAFF. The V call is TRBV7-9, the J call TRBJ1-1; no firm D call. The V and J ends lost 7 bases and 3 bases respectively, with 9 bases between them. The V gene's germline CDR1 is SEHNR and CDR2 FQNEAQ (reference sequence). The CDR3 is 12 amino acids.

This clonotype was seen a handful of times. The CDR3 loop reads CASSSKQVPDTQYF. The CDR3, as DNA: TGTGCCAGCAGCTCCAAACAGGTTCCAGATACGCAGTATTTT. The chain carries TRBV11-1 and TRBJ2-3; TRBD1 is a possible D gene (5 bases). The CDR3 consists of 14 residues. Germline CDR1 is SGHAT and CDR2 is FQDESV (reference sequence). V was cut by 4 bases and J by 4 bases, with 12 bases left in between.

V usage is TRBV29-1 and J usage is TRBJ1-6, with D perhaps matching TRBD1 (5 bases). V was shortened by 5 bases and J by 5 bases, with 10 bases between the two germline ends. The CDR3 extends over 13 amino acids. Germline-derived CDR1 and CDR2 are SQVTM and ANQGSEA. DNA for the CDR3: TGCAGCGTTTCGACAGAGAATAATTCACCCCTCCACTTT. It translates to CSVSTENNSPLHF.

The CDR3 DNA sequence: TGCAGCGTTTTTGCGGGAAACACCATATATTTT. It encodes CSVFAGNTIYF. V is TRBV29-1 and J is TRBJ1-3; no clear D. Trimming removed 5 bases at V and 4 bases at J, with 6 bases between. The CDR3 runs 11 residues. Germline CDR1 and CDR2: SQVTM and ANQGSEA.

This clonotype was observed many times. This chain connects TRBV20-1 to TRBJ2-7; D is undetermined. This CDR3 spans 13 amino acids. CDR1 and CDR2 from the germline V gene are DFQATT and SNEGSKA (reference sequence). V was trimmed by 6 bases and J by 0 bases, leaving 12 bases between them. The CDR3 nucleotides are TGCAGTGCGGGTATATTCGGCTCCTACGAGCAGTACTTC. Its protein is CSAGIFGSYEQYF.

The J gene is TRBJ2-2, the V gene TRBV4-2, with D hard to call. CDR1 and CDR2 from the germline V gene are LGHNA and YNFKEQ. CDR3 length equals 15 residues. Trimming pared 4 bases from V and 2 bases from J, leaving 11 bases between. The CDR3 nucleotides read TGTGCCAGCAGCCCTTCGGACCGAAACACCGGGGAGCTGTTTTTT. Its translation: CASSPSDRNTGELFF.

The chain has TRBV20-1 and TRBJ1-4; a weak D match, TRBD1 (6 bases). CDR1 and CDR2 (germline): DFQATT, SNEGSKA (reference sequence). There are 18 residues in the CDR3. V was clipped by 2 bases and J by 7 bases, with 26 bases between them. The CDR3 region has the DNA TGCAGTGCTAGACGCACCGGAGGCACAGGTTCCAGGGGTGAAAAACTGTTTTTT. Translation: CSARRTGGTGSRGEKLFF.